Each of the 19 T cell receptor beta chains below was sequenced from the same sample in a study of shared clonotypes between healthy human individuals. Naive CD8 isolation took CD45RO-negative cells positively selected for CCR7 and excluded terminally differentiated effector memory CD45RA+ cells. This table comes from immunoSEQ multiplex PCR, and its TCRdb copy is limited to in-frame clones, with some not included. The data show 1.5 million to 2.5 million clones, 85% to 95% seen once. The specimen was naive CD8+ T cells sorted from blood. The receptors here all came from a young man in good health.

The sample holds a few counts of this clone. In the same sample, other DNA sequences code for this CDR3. The chain links TRBV27 to TRBJ1-5; TRBD1 agrees at 8 bases. Germline CDR1 reads MNHEY; CDR2 reads SMNVEV (reference sequence). Trimming at V came to 5 bases and at J to 4 bases, leaving 4 bases not matched to a gene. The CDR3 consists of 14 residues. The CDR3 sequence: CASSLTGANQPQHF. In DNA form, the CDR3 reads TGTGCCAGCAGTCTGACAGGGGCAAATCAGCCCCAGCATTTT.

This chain connects TRBV18 to TRBJ2-7; the D call may be TRBD1 or TRBD2 (5 bases each). The CDR3 runs 16 residues. Germline lookup yields CDR1 KGHSH and CDR2 LQKENI. Trimming left V 2 bases short and J 2 bases short, with 16 bases between. For the CDR3, the DNA is TGTGCCAGCTCACCATTAACCGGGGCTTCGGCCTACGAGCAGTACTTC. It yields the protein CASSPLTGASAYEQYF.

The V and J genes are TRBV7-8 and TRBJ2-5; D is possibly TRBD1 or TRBD2 (5 bases each). Per germline, CDR1 SGHVS and CDR2 FQNEAQ. V lost 9 bases, J lost 3 bases, and 23 bases lay in between. The CDR3 spans 16 residues. Here the CDR3 DNA reads TGTGCCAGTCAGCAGAGTGGGCGAGGGGCCAAAGAGACCCAGTACTTC. Residues: CASQQSGRGAKETQYF.

The V gene is TRBV7-6, the J gene TRBJ2-7, with 7 bases lining up with TRBD1. J lost 3 bases, V lost 1 base, and 6 bases had no gene match. The CDR3 loop spans 15 amino acids. Germline values: CDR1 SGHVS, CDR2 FNYEAQ. This CDR3 reads CASSLGPGQSYEQYF. As DNA, the CDR3 is TGTGCCAGCAGCTTAGGTCCGGGACAGAGCTACGAGCAGTACTTC.

The genes are TRBV6-6 and TRBJ1-1, with 8 bases that match TRBD1. CDR3 length equals 15 residues. CDR1 is MNHNY, CDR2 SVGAGI, per germline (reference sequence). Trimming at V came to 0 bases and at J to 5 bases, leaving 5 bases not matched to a gene. CDR3 in amino acids: CASSYSAGGWTEAFF. The CDR3 DNA is TGTGCCAGCAGTTACTCTGCAGGGGGCTGGACTGAAGCTTTCTTT.

The chain joins TRBV7-9 to TRBJ2-5, with unresolved D. Germline assignment: CDR1 SEHNR and CDR2 FQNEAQ (reference sequence). The CDR3 length is 14 residues. V was shortened by 5 bases and J by 5 bases, with 15 bases between the two germline ends. The CDR3 sequence: CASSPRRFPETQYF. The CDR3 bases are TGTGCCAGCAGCCCGCGTCGCTTTCCTGAGACCCAGTACTTC.

In its sample, this clone was seen a few times. The chain links TRBV19 to TRBJ2-1; TRBD2 agrees at 11 bases. CDR3 size: 20 residues. CDR1 LNHDA and CDR2 SQIVND come from the germline V gene (reference sequence). Trimming took 4 bases from V and 5 from J; bases not matched to a gene: 19. CDR3 sequence (DNA): TGTGCCAGTAGTACTATGTGGGGACTAGCGGATAGGAGAGGACACAATGAGCAGTTCTTC. Translating gives CASSTMWGLADRRGHNEQFF.

Notes on this clone: At the DNA level, this CDR3 is encoded by other sequences in the same sample as well. The chain is built from TRBV2 and TRBJ2-7, with D possibly TRBD2 on 5 matching bases. Germline lookup yields CDR1 SNHLY and CDR2 FYNNEI. Trimming took 4 bases from V and 2 from J, leaving 9 bases between them. The CDR3 spans 13 residues. CDR3 DNA sequence: TGTGCCAGCAGTGTTAGCGTAACCTACGAGCAGTACTTC. Its protein product is CASSVSVTYEQYF. Full variable domain (rest looked up from reference TRBV2 and TRBJ2-7): EPEVTQTPSHQVTQMGQEVILRCVPISNHLYFYWYRQILGQKVEFLVSFYNNEISEKSEIFDDQFSVERPDGSNFTLKIRSTKLEDSAMYFCASSVSVTYEQYFGPGTRLTVT.

This clone was detected only once. This sample includes further DNA sequences coding for the same CDR3. The J gene is TRBJ2-1, the V gene TRBV27, with D possibly being TRBD2 (6 bases). Between the trimmed V and J ends, which lost 2 bases and 4 bases, there was a span of 6 bases. Germline V CDR1 and CDR2: MNHEY, SMNVEV (reference sequence). This CDR3 has 13 amino acids. The CDR3 protein is CASSLGGYNEQFF. The CDR3 DNA reads TGTGCCAGCAGTTTAGGGGGGTACAATGAGCAGTTCTTC.

CDR3 region: CASSWGSVDEQYF. The CDR3 DNA is TGTGCCAGCAGCTGGGGATCAGTAGACGAGCAGTACTTC. The rearrangement joins TRBV5-6 to TRBJ2-7; D is uncertain. V shed 3 bases and J shed 5 bases, with 12 bases lying between them. Per the germline V gene, CDR1 is SGHDT and CDR2 is YYEEEE. The CDR3 contains 13 residues.

The rearrangement uses TRBV4-1 and TRBJ2-1; D is ambiguous. The germline V gene has CDR1 MGHRA and CDR2 YSYEKL. Trimming stripped 0 bases from V and 0 bases from J, with 9 bases between. CDR3 length: 16 residues. CDR3 in amino acids: CASSQDQVSSYNEQFF. DNA for the CDR3: TGCGCCAGCAGCCAAGATCAGGTGAGCTCCTACAATGAGCAGTTCTTC.

This clone was recorded once. The chain joins TRBV6-5 to TRBJ2-3, with D unresolved. This CDR3 has 15 amino acids. Germline CDR1 reads MNHEY; CDR2 reads SVGAGI. With 2 bases removed from V and 0 bases from J, the gap between germline ends came to 9 bases. Here the CDR3 reads CASSYTSESTDTQYF. The CDR3 region has the DNA TGTGCCAGCAGTTACACGAGCGAGAGCACAGATACGCAGTATTTT.

The rearrangement uses TRBV18 and TRBJ2-1; D call uncertain. Germline CDR1 is KGHSH and CDR2 is LQKENI. V lost 3 bases, J lost 5 bases, and 11 bases lay in between. This CDR3 contains 14 residues. The CDR3 DNA reads TGTGCCAGCTCACCCACAACCTTGGACAATGAGCAGTTCTTC. Encoded protein: CASSPTTLDNEQFF.

The chain is built from TRBV4-1 and TRBJ1-1, with D unclear. Trimming took 4 bases from V and 1 from J, leaving 13 bases between them. Germline V gives CDR1 MGHRA, CDR2 YSYEKL. CDR3 size: 15 residues. The CDR3 DNA follows: TGCGCCAGCAGCCCCAGCGCTACAACGAACACTGAAGCTTTCTTT. Its protein product is CASSPSATTNTEAFF.

For this clone: This sample also contains other DNA sequences that code for the same CDR3. V usage is TRBV4-1 and J usage is TRBJ1-2; 7 bases map to TRBD1. The CDR3 extends over 14 amino acids. Germline V CDR1 and CDR2: MGHRA, YSYEKL. V gave up 0 bases and J gave up 5 bases; unmatched junction bases: 3. CDR3 residues: CASSQDRGVYGYTF. DNA for the CDR3: TGCGCCAGCAGCCAAGACAGGGGGGTTTATGGCTACACCTTC.

The chain recombines TRBV5-4 with TRBJ2-1; D call uncertain. CDR1 is SGHNT, CDR2 YYREEE, per germline (reference sequence). V dropped 10 bases and J dropped 6 bases, with 17 bases sitting between them. The CDR3 runs 13 residues. The CDR3 loop reads CAVRDWGSNEQFF. CDR3 bases: TGTGCCGTACGAGACTGGGGATCCAATGAGCAGTTCTTC.

Remarks on this clone: The sample contains more than one DNA sequence encoding this CDR3. The rearrangement links TRBV19 to TRBJ2-7; TRBD2 aligns across 7 bases. The CDR3 has 15 residues. The germline gives CDR1 LNHDA, CDR2 SQIVND (reference sequence). V shed 1 base and J 0 bases; nucleotides not matched to a gene: 3. The CDR3 loop reads CASSIGGGSSYEQYF. CDR3 DNA: TGTGCCAGTAGTATAGGTGGCGGGAGCTCCTACGAGCAGTACTTC.

The chain combines TRBV4-3 with TRBJ2-5, with D possibly TRBD2 on 6 matching bases. Germline V gene data show CDR1 as LGHNA and CDR2 as YSLEER. The ends were cut back, 0 bases at V and 9 bases at J, with 17 bases in the middle. This CDR3 has 15 amino acids. This chain's CDR3 is CASSQDSGGLGAQYF. CDR3 bases: TGCGCCAGCAGCCAAGATTCCGGGGGACTCGGGGCCCAGTACTTC.

This chain uses TRBV6-5 with TRBJ2-1, with TRBD2 matching over 7 bases. J lost 7 bases, V lost 2 bases, and 2 bases had no gene match. Germline lookup yields CDR1 MNHEY and CDR2 SVGAGI. This CDR3 comprises 13 residues. This chain's CDR3 is CASSYIGGNEQFF. The CDR3, as DNA: TGTGCCAGCAGTTACATCGGGGGGAATGAGCAGTTCTTC.